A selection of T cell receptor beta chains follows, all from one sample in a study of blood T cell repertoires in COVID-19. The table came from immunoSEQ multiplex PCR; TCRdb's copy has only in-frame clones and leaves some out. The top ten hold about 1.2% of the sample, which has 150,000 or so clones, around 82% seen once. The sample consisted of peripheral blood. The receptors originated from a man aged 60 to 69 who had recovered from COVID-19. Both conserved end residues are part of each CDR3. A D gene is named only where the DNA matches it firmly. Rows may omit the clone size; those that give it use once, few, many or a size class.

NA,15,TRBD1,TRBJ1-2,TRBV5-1,TGCGCCAGCAGCCCGACCACAGGGGTGGACTATGGCTACACCTTC,CASSPTTGVDYGYTF
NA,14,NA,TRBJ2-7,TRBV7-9,TGTGCCAGCAGCTTCCGCGAAACCTCCTACGAGCAGTACTTC,CASSFRETSYEQYF
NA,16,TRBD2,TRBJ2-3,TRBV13,TGTGCCAGCAGCTTACCCAGCGGGGGGAGCACAGATACGCAGTATTTT,CASSLPSGGSTDTQYF
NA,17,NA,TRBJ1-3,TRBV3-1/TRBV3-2,TGTGCCAGCAGCCTTCATGGACTAGGACTCTCTGGAAACACCATATATTTT,CASSLHGLGLSGNTIYF
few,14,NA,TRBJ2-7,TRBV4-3,TGCGCCAGCAGCCAATACGGGGGGCCCTACGAGCAGTACTTC,CASSQYGGPYEQYF
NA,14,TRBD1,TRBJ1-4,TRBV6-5,TGTGCCGGACGATCCGGGACAGGGGACGAAAAACTGTTTTTT,CAGRSGTGDEKLFF
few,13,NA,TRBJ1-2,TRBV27,TGTGCCAGCAGTTTGTTGTCGGGGGATGGCTACACCTTC,CASSLLSGDGYTF
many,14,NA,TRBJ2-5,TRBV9,TGTGCCAGCAGCCCTAGGCGGGGCGCCGAGACCCAGTACTTC,CASSPRRGAETQYF
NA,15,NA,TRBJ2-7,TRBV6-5,TGTGCCAGCAGTTACTCCGGCGGACAGACCTACGAGCAGTACTTC,CASSYSGGQTYEQYF
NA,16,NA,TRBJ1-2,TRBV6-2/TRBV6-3,TGTGCCAGCAGTTACTCGATGACAGGTGGAGACTATGGCTACACCTTC,CASSYSMTGGDYGYTF
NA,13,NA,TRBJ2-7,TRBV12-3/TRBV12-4,TGTGCCAGCAGTTCGCCGGTTCCCTACGAGCAGTACTTC,CASSSPVPYEQYF
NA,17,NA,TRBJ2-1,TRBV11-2,TGTGCCAGCAGCTTTTCCTCGGACTGGAGCTCCTACAATGAGCAGTTCTTC,CASSFSSDWSSYNEQFF
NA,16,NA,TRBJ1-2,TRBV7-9,TGTGCCAGCAGCTTCTTTCCGGGGACACCTAACTATGGCTACACCTTC,CASSFFPGTPNYGYTF
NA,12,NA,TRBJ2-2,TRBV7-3,TGTGCCAGCAGCCGACCGCGGGGGGAGCTGTTTTTT,CASSRPRGELFF
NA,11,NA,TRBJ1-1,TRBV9,TGTGCCAGCAGCGTAGGAGGGTTGACTTTCTTT,CASSVGGLTFF
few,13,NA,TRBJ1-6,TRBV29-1,TGCAGCGCGTATGACCCGGGAGCAATGACCCTCCACTTT,CSAYDPGAMTLHF
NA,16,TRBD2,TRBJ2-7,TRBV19,TGTGCCAGTAGTAGCTGGACTAGCGGGGGGAACTACGAGCAGTACTTC,CASSSWTSGGNYEQYF
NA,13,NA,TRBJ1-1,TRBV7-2,TGTGCCAGCAGCCTAGGACAGAACACTGAAGCTTTCTTT,CASSLGQNTEAFF
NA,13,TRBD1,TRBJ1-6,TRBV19,TGTGCCAGTAGGGCAGGGGGTAGGTCACCCCTCCACTTT,CASRAGGRSPLHF
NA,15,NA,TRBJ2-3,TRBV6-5,TGTGCCAGCAGTTACGGGCAGGGGGGATTAGATACGCAGTATTTT,CASSYGQGGLDTQYF
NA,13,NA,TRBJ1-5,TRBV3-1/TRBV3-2,TGTGCCAGCAGCCCGGGGGGAGGTCAGCCCCAGCATTTT,CASSPGGGQPQHF
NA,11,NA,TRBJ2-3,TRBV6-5,TGTGCCAGCAGTCTTTTAGATACGCAGTATTTT,CASSLLDTQYF
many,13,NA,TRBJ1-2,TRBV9,TGTGCCAGCAGCGTAGGTGGAGACTATGGCTACACCTTC,CASSVGGDYGYTF
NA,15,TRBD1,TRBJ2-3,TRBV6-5,TGTGCCAGCAGTCCCCGGACAGGGGGCACAGATACGCAGTATTTT,CASSPRTGGTDTQYF
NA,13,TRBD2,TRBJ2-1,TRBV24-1,TGTGCCACAGGACTAGCGGGGGGCAATGAGCAGTTCTTC,CATGLAGGNEQFF
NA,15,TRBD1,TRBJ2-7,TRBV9,TGTGCCAGCAGCGCCGGGACAGGGGGCACGTACGAGCAGTACTTC,CASSAGTGGTYEQYF
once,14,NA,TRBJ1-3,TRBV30,TGTGCCTGGCGCTTTCAGGGGTCTGGAAACACCATATATTTT,CAWRFQGSGNTIYF
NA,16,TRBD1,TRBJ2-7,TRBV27,TGTGCCAGCAGTTCCCCGTGGACAGGGGCCACCCGAGAGCAGTACTTC,CASSSPWTGATREQYF
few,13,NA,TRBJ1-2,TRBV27,TGTGCCAGCAGTTCAACAGGGTCCTATGGCTACACCTTC,CASSSTGSYGYTF
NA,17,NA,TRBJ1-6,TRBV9,TGTGCCAGCAGCGTAGTCGCTAAGAGCTCCTATAATTCACCCCTCCACTTT,CASSVVAKSSYNSPLHF
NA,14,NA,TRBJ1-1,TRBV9,TGTGCCAGCAGCTTCAGGGGAATAAGCACTGAAGCTTTCTTT,CASSFRGISTEAFF
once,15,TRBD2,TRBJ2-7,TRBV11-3,TGTGCCAGCAGCTTAAGCGGGGGAGGAAGCTACGAGCAGTACTTC,CASSLSGGGSYEQYF
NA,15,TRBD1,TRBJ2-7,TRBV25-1,TGTGCCAGCAGTGATTCGGGACAGGGGGCTTACGAGCAGTACTTC,CASSDSGQGAYEQYF
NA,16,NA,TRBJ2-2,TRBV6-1,TGTGCCAGCAGTGTTCGGACACCTACGAACACCGGGGAGCTGTTTTTT,CASSVRTPTNTGELFF
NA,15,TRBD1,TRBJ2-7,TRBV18,TGTGCCAGCTCACCATCCGGGACAGGGCCCTACGAGCAGTACTTC,CASSPSGTGPYEQYF
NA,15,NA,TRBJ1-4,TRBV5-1,TGCGCCAGCAGCGAAACAGGGTTCAATAATGAAAAACTGTTTTTT,CASSETGFNNEKLFF
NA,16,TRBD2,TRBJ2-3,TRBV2,TGTGCCAGCAGATTAGCGGGGGGGCCCTCCGCAGATACGCAGTATTTT,CASRLAGGPSADTQYF
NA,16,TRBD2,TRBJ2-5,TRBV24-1,TGTGCCACCAGTGATGTGGACGGGACGGGGGGAGAGACCCAGTACTTC,CATSDVDGTGGETQYF
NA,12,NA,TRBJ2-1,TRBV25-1,TGTGCCACCCAACAGGGCTCCCATGAGCAGTTCTTC,CATQQGSHEQFF
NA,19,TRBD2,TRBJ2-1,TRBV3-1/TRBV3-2,TGTGCCAGCAGCTCCCGACTAGCGGGTCCCACCGTCTCCTACAATGAGCAGTTCTTC,CASSSRLAGPTVSYNEQFF
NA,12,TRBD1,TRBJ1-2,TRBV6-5,TGTGCCAGCAGAAGGGGGCGGGATGGCTACACCTTC,CASRRGRDGYTF
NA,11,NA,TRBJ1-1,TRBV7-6,TGTGCCAGCAGCTTAGAATTTCTAATGTTCTTT,CASSLEFLMFF